The 15 T cell receptor beta chains given below trace back to one sample, sequenced in a study of cytomegalovirus exposure and HLA in healthy donors. In the PCR, 60 Vbeta and 13 Jbeta primers were used. Measured with immunoSEQ multiplex PCR; TCRdb has only the in-frame clones, and not every one. The sample lists some 76,000 clones; about 88% were seen once. The specimen sequenced was PBMCs. These receptors were collected from a woman aged 50 to 60 in good health and CMV-seronegative.

The gene calls are TRBV14 and TRBJ1-4, with D perhaps TRBD1 (5 bases). This CDR3 region has 15 residues. Germline CDR1 is SGHDN and CDR2 is FVKESK. The V end lost 4 bases, the J end lost 0 bases, and 9 bases lay between the germline ends. Here the CDR3 DNA reads TGTGCCAGCAGCCGCGCGACAGCAACTAATGAAAAACTGTTTTTT. This encodes CASSRATATNEKLFF.

The CDR3 coding sequence is TGCGCCAGCAGCCAAGGTCTAGGGACAGGGGGCACTGAAGCTTTCTTT. This codes for CASSQGLGTGGTEAFF. The chain joins TRBV4-3 to TRBJ1-1, with 11 bases lining up with TRBD1. Germline CDR1 is LGHNA and CDR2 is YSLEER. With V trimmed by 1 base and J by 4 bases, 5 bases remained unmatched. The CDR3 consists of 16 residues.

The DNA of the CDR3 is TGCGCCAGCAGCTTTGCGGGACCGAACACCGGGGAGCTGTTTTTT. It translates to CASSFAGPNTGELFF. The J gene is TRBJ2-2, the V gene TRBV5-1; perhaps TRBD2 as D (6 bases). The CDR3 sequence is 15 residues long. Trimming pared 2 bases from V and 0 bases from J, leaving 8 bases between. Germline loops: CDR1 SGHRS, CDR2 YFSETQ. The variable domain in full, completed from reference TRBV5-1 and TRBJ2-2, reads KAGVTQTPRYLIKTRGQQVTLSCSPISGHRSVSWYQQTPGQGLQFLFEYFSETQRNKGNFPGRFSGRQFSNSRSEMNVSTLELGDSALYLCASSFAGPNTGELFFGEGSRLTVL.

This clone occurred once. The chain employs TRBV6-1 and TRBJ2-5, with 7 bases identical to TRBD1. J lost 5 bases, V lost 5 bases, and 11 bases had no gene match. Per germline, CDR1 MNHNS and CDR2 SASEGT. The CDR3 has 15 residues. CDR3 region: CASSRYHRGEETQYF. The CDR3, as DNA: TGTGCCAGCAGTAGATACCACAGGGGAGAGGAGACCCAGTACTTC.

The V call is TRBV6-5, the J call TRBJ1-2; TRBD1 matches 7 bases. This CDR3 has 15 amino acids. Germline V gives CDR1 MNHEY, CDR2 SVGAGI. V gave up 5 bases and J gave up 7 bases; unmatched junction bases: 13. The CDR3 nucleotides read TGTGCCAGCAGTGCCGAGACAGGGTGGGAAAGTGGCTACACCTTC. The encoded protein is CASSAETGWESGYTF.

The chain carries TRBV6-6 and TRBJ2-1, with a weak D call TRBD1 (5 bases). This CDR3 has 14 residues. The V end was cut by 1 base, the J end by 5 bases, with 9 bases between. Germline V CDR1 and CDR2: MNHNY, SVGAGI (reference sequence). The CDR3 reads CASSYLGPHNEQFF. CDR3 DNA: TGTGCCAGCAGTTACTTGGGGCCTCACAATGAGCAGTTCTTC.

The chain is built from TRBV7-9 and TRBJ1-4, with no clear D. V lost 0 bases and J 8 bases, leaving 10 bases between the germline ends. Germline CDR1 is SEHNR and CDR2 is FQNEAQ (reference sequence). The CDR3 runs to 14 residues. CDR3 bases: TGTGCCAGCAGCTTAGCGATAAGCGGGGAAAAACTGTTTTTT. Amino acids: CASSLAISGEKLFF.

The chain links TRBV4-2 to TRBJ2-5, with a tentative D call TRBD2 (6 bases). The CDR3 runs to 14 residues. Germline-derived CDR1 and CDR2 are LGHNA and YNFKEQ. V was trimmed by 1 base and J by 5 bases, leaving 11 bases between them. The CDR3, as DNA: TGTGCCAGCAGCCAAGGAGCGGGCGGGGAGACCCAGTACTTC. It specifies CASSQGAGGETQYF.

J is TRBJ2-7 and V is TRBV27; 7 bases line up with TRBD1. The CDR3 has 14 amino acids. Losses at the gene ends were 2 bases for V and 4 bases for J; bases not matched to a gene: 5. Germline V CDR1 and CDR2: MNHEY, SMNVEV (reference sequence). The chain's CDR3 is CASSLNRGQYEQYF. The CDR3 region has the DNA TGTGCCAGCAGTTTAAACAGGGGACAATACGAGCAGTACTTC.

The V call is TRBV27, the J call TRBJ2-3; 12 nucleotides agree with TRBD2. This CDR3 spans 16 amino acids. The trim removed 3 bases at V and 5 bases at J, leaving 6 bases unmatched. Looked up from germline, CDR1 is MNHEY and CDR2 is SMNVEV (reference sequence). In DNA, the CDR3 is TGTGCCAGCAGTTTTATACTAGCGGGAGGTGTAGATACGCAGTATTTT. Residues: CASSFILAGGVDTQYF.

The genes are TRBV7-9 and TRBJ1-2; TRBD1 matches at 7 bases. Germline V CDR1 and CDR2: SEHNR, FQNEAQ (reference sequence). This CDR3 has 17 amino acids. V dropped 7 bases and J dropped 0; count of bases not matched to a gene: 14. CDR3 in DNA: TGTGCCAGCACCGTCGAGGGCAGGGGGTTAGCTAACTATGGCTACACCTTC. It yields the protein CASTVEGRGLANYGYTF.

This chain connects TRBV5-1 to TRBJ2-7; 8 bases are a match to TRBD2. CDR1 is SGHRS, CDR2 YFSETQ, per germline. V gave up 5 bases and J gave up 0 bases; unmatched junction bases: 7. The CDR3 totals 15 residues. In DNA form, the CDR3 reads TGCGCCAGCAGAGTCGGGAGGGCCAGCTCCTACGAGCAGTACTTC. Translating gives CASRVGRASSYEQYF.

The chain joins TRBV19 to TRBJ1-1, with 9 bases fitting TRBD1. Germline CDR1 reads LNHDA; CDR2 reads SQIVND (reference sequence). The CDR3 covers 21 residues. With 3 bases clipped from V and 3 bases from J, the junction kept 23 bases outside the gene matches. The CDR3 DNA reads as TGTGCCAGTAGTATTCCCATAGCCCCCGAGGACAGGGGAGTGGCGGACACTGAAGCTTTCTTT. As protein: CASSIPIAPEDRGVADTEAFF.

The chain couples TRBV4-3 to TRBJ1-6, with 8 bases matching TRBD1. V lost 0 bases and J lost 6; bases outside the gene matches: 1. The CDR3 has 15 residues. The germline CDR1 and CDR2 sequences are LGHNA and YSLEER. CDR3 sequence: CASSQDTGGNSPLHF. The DNA of the CDR3 is TGCGCCAGCAGCCAAGATACAGGGGGTAATTCACCCCTCCACTTT.

J is TRBJ1-1 and V is TRBV19; TRBD1 matches at 10 bases. The CDR3 is made up of 15 amino acids. Looked up from germline, CDR1 is LNHDA and CDR2 is SQIVND (reference sequence). After removal of 9 bases from V and 5 bases from J, the junction contained 12 bases not matched to a gene. CDR3 coding DNA: TGTGCCAGCCAGAGGGGTGGGACAGGGGTGACTGAAGCTTTCTTT. As protein: CASQRGGTGVTEAFF.